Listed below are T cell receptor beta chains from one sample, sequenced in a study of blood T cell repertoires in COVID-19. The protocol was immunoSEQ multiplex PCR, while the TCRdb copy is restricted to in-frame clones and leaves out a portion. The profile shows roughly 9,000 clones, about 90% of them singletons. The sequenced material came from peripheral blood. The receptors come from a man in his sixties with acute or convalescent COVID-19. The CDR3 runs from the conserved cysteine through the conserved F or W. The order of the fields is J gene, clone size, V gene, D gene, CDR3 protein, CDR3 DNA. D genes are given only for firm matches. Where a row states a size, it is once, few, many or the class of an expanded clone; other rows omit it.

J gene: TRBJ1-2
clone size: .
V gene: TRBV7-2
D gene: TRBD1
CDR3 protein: CASSSRAGGVYGYTF
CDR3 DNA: TGTGCCAGCAGCTCGAGAGCAGGGGGCGTCTATGGCTACACCTTC

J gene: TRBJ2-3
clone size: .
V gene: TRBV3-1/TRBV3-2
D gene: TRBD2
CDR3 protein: CASSQALRGRDTQYF
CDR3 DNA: TGTGCCAGCAGCCAAGCTCTGCGGGGGAGGGATACGCAGTATTTT

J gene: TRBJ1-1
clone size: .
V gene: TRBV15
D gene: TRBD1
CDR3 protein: CATSRRQTGPNTEAFF
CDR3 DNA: TGTGCCACCAGCAGGCGCCAGACAGGGCCGAACACTGAAGCTTTCTTT

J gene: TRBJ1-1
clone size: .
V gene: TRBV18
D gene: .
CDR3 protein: CASSPGQRINTEAFF
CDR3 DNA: TGTGCCAGCTCGCCCGGACAGAGAATTAACACTGAAGCTTTCTTT

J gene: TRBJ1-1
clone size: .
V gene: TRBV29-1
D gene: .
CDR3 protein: CSVAARNAPNEAFF
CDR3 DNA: TGCAGCGTTGCCGCGCGGAACGCCCCGAATGAAGCTTTCTTT

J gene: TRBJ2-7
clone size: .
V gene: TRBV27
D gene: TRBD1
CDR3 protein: CASSPRTGGTYEQYF
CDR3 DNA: TGTGCCAGCAGTCCCCGGACAGGGGGTACCTACGAGCAGTACTTC

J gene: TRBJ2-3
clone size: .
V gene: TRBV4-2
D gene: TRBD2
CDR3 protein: CASSQRSSGGAADTQYF
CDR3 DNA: TGTGCCAGCAGCCAACGGTCTAGCGGGGGGGCCGCAGATACGCAGTATTTT

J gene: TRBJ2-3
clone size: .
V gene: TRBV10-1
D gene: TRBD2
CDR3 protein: CASSEGIAGHTDTQYF
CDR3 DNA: TGCGCCAGCAGTGAAGGGATAGCGGGTCACACAGATACGCAGTATTTT

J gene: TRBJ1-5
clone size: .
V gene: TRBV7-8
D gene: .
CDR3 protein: CASRLGASNQPQHF
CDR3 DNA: TGTGCCAGCAGACTGGGGGCTAGCAATCAGCCCCAGCATTTT

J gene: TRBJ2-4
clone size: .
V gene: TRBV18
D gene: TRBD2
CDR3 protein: CASSPLAGESSAKNIQYF
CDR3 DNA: TGTGCCAGCTCACCCCTAGCGGGAGAGTCGTCTGCCAAAAACATTCAGTACTTC

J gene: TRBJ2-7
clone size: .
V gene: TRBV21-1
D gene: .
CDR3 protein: CASSTSGTSGSSYEQYF
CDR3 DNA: TGTGCCAGCAGCACGTCCGGGACTAGCGGGAGCTCCTACGAGCAGTACTTC

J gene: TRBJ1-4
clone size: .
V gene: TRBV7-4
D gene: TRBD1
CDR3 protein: CASSVGQVVGSNEKLFF
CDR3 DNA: TGTGCCAGCAGCGTCGGACAGGTAGTTGGGTCGAACGAAAAACTGTTTTTT

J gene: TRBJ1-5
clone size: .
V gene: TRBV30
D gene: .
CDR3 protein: CAWSAVRAGQPQHF
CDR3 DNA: TGTGCCTGGAGTGCGGTGCGGGCGGGACAGCCCCAGCATTTT

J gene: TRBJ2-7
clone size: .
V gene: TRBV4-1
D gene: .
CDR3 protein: CASSQADYAYEQYF
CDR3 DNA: TGCGCCAGCAGCCAGGCTGACTACGCCTACGAGCAGTACTTC

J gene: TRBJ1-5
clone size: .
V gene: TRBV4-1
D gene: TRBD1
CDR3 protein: CASSPEEGAWQPQHF
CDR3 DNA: TGCGCCAGCAGCCCCGAGGAGGGGGCTTGGCAGCCCCAGCATTTT

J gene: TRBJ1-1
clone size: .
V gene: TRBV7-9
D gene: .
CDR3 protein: CASSFGENTEAFF
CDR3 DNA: TGTGCCAGCAGCTTCGGGGAGAACACTGAAGCTTTCTTT

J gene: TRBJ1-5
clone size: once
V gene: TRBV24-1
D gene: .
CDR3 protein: CATSDSNQPQHF
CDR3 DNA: TGTGCCACCAGTGATTCAAATCAGCCCCAGCATTTT

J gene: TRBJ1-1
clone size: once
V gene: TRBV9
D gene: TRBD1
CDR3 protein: CASSPRGQENTEAFF
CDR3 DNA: TGTGCCAGCAGCCCCCGGGGACAGGAGAACACTGAAGCTTTCTTT

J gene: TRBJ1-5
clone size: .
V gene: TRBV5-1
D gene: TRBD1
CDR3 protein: CASSPGQGARGNQPQHF
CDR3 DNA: TGCGCCAGCAGCCCGGGACAGGGGGCAAGGGGCAATCAGCCCCAGCATTTT

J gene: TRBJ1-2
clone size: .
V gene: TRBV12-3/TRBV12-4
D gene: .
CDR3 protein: CASAGADGYTF
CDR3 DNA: TGTGCCAGCGCAGGGGCGGATGGCTACACCTTC

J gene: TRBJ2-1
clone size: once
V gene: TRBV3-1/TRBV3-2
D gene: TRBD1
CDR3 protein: CASSPQGASNEQFF
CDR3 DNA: TGTGCCAGCAGCCCTCAGGGGGCAAGTAATGAGCAGTTCTTC

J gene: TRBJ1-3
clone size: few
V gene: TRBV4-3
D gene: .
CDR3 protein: CASSQNKIPGISSGNTIYF
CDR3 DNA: TGCGCCAGCAGTCAAAACAAGATCCCAGGAATAAGCTCTGGAAACACCATATATTTT

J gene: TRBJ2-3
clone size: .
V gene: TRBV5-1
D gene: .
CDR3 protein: CASSLEGGGGSTDTQYF
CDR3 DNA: TGCGCCAGCAGCTTGGAAGGTGGAGGGGGCTCGACAGATACGCAGTATTTT

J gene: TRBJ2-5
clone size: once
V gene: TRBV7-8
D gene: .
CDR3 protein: CASSKSPGLGAQYF
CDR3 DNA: TGTGCCAGCAGCAAAAGCCCCGGTTTAGGGGCCCAGTACTTC

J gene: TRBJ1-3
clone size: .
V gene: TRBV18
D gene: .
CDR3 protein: CASSSNHFPGNTGNTIYF
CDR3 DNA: TGTGCCAGCTCATCGAACCACTTCCCGGGGAATACTGGAAACACCATATATTTT

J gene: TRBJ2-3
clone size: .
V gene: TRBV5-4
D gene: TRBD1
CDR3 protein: CASSRQGAGDTQYF
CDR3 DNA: TGTGCCAGCAGCCGGCAGGGGGCGGGAGATACGCAGTATTTT

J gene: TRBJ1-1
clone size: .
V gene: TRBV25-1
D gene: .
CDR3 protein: CASRRTSSPMNTEAFF
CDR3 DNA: TGTGCCAGCAGGCGGACATCTTCTCCTATGAACACTGAAGCTTTCTTT

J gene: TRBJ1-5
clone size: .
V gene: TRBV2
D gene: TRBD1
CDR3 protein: CASSWDSWKVSNQPQHF
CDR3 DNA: TGTGCCAGCAGTTGGGACAGTTGGAAGGTTAGCAATCAGCCCCAGCATTTT

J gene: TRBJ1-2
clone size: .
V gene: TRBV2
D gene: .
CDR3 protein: CASSELEGVGSMGYTF
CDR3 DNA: TGTGCCAGCAGTGAACTAGAGGGGGTCGGGTCCATGGGCTACACCTTC

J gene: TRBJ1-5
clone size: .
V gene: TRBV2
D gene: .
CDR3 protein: CASSDEGRKEPQHF
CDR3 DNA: TGTGCCAGCAGTGATGAGGGTAGGAAGGAGCCCCAGCATTTT

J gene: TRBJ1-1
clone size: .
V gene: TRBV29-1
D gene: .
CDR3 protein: CSVEDRRGVSILGTEAFF
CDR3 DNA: TGCAGCGTTGAAGATCGTCGGGGGGTTTCAATCTTGGGCACTGAAGCTTTCTTT

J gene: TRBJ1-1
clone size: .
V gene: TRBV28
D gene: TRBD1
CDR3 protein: CASTTGVSEAFF
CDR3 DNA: TGTGCCAGCACTACAGGGGTATCTGAAGCTTTCTTT

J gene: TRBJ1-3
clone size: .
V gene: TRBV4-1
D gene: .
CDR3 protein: CASSQEGTGSGNTIYF
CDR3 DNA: TGCGCCAGCAGCCAAGAGGGAACAGGGTCTGGAAACACCATATATTTT

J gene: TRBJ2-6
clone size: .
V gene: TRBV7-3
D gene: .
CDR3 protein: CASSPHTGGANVLTF
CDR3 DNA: TGTGCCAGCAGCCCTCACACGGGTGGGGCCAACGTCCTGACTTTC

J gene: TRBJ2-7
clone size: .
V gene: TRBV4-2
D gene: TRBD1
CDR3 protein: CASSQGQGDYEQYF
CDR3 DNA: TGTGCCAGCAGCCAAGGGCAGGGGGACTACGAGCAGTACTTC

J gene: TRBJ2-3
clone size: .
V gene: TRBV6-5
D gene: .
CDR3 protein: CASRYSKSGGDTQYF
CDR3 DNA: TGTGCCAGCAGATACTCGAAGTCCGGGGGAGATACGCAGTATTTT

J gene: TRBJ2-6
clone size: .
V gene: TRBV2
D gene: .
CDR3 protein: CASSRLVSGANVLTF
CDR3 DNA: TGTGCCAGCAGCCGGTTGGTATCTGGGGCCAACGTCCTGACTTTC

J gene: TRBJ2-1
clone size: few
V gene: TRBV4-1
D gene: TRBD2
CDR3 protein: CASSPSPLLAGGANEQFF
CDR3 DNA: TGCGCCAGCAGCCCTTCCCCTCTACTAGCGGGGGGGGCTAATGAGCAGTTCTTC

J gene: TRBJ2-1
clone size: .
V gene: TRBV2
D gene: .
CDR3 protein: CASSEGLYNEQFF
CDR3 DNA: TGTGCCAGCAGTGAAGGACTGTACAATGAGCAGTTCTTC

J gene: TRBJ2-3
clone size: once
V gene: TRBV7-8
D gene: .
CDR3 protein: CASSSLQRATDTQYF
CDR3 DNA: TGTGCCAGCAGCTCACTCCAGCGGGCCACAGATACGCAGTATTTT

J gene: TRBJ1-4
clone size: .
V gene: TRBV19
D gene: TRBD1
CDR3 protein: CASSWGTVNEKLFF
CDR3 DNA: TGTGCCAGTAGTTGGGGGACAGTTAATGAAAAACTGTTTTTT

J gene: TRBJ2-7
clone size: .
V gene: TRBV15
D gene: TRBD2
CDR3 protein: CATSRGLAEEPSYEQYF
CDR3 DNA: TGTGCCACCAGCAGAGGACTAGCGGAGGAACCATCCTACGAGCAGTACTTC